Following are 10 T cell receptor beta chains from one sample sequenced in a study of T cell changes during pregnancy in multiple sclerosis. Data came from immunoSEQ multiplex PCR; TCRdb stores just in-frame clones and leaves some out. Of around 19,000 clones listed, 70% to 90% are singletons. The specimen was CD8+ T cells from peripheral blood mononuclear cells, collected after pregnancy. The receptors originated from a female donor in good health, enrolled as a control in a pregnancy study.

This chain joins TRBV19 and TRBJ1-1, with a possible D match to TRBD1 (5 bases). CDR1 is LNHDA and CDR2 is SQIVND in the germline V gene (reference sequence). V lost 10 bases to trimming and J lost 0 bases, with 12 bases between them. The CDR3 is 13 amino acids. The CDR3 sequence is CATSWGVNTEAFF. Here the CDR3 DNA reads TGTGCCACTTCGTGGGGGGTGAACACTGAAGCTTTCTTT.

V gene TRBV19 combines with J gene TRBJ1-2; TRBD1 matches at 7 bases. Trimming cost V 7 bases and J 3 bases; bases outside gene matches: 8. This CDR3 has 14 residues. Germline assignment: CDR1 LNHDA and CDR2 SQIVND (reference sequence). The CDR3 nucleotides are TGTGCCAGTATGAGGTGGGGGACAGACTATGGCTACACCTTC. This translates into CASMRWGTDYGYTF.

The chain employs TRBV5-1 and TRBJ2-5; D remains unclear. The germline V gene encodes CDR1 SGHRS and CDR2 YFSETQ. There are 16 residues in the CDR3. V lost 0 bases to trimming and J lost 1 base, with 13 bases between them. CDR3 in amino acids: CASSLGQNRVQETQYF. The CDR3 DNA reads TGCGCCAGCAGCTTGGGTCAAAACCGCGTCCAAGAGACCCAGTACTTC.

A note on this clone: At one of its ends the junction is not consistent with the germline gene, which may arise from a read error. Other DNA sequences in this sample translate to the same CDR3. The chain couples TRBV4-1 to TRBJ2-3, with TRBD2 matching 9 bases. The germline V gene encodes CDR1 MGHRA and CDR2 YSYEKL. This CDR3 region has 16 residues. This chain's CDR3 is CASSQEWRGGSDTQYF. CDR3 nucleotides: TGCGCCAGCAGTCAAGAATGGCGGGGGGGGTCAGATACGCAGTATTTT.

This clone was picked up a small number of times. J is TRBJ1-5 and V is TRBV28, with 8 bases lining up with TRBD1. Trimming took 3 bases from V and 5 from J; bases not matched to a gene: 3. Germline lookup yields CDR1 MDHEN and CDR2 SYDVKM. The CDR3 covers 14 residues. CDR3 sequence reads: CASSFGQGDQPQHF. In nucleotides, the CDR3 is TGTGCCAGCAGTTTTGGACAGGGTGATCAGCCCCAGCATTTT.

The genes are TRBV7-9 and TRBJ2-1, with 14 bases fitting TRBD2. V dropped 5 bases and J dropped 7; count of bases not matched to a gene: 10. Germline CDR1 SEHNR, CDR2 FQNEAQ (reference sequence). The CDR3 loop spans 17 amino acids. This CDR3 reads CASSPRLAGGPGNEQFF. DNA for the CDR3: TGTGCCAGCAGCCCCCGACTAGCGGGAGGGCCGGGGAATGAGCAGTTCTTC.

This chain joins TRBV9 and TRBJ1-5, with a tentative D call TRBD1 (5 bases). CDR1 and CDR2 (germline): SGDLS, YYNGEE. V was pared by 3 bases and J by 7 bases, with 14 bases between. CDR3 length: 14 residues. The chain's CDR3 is CASSEGSLGQPQHF. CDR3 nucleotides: TGTGCCAGCAGCGAGGGGTCACTCGGCCAGCCCCAGCATTTT.

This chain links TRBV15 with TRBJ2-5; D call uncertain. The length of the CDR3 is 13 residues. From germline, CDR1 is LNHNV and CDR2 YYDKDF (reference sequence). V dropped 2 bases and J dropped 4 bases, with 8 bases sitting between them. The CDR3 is CATSRLGVETQYF. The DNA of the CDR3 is TGTGCCACCAGCAGACTAGGTGTAGAGACCCAGTACTTC.

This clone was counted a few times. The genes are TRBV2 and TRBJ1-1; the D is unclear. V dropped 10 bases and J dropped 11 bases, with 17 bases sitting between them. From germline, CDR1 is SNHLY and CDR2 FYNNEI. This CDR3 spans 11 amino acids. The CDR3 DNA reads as TGTGCCACCTTTACGGGATTGTTGGCTTTCTTT. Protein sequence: CATFTGLLAFF.

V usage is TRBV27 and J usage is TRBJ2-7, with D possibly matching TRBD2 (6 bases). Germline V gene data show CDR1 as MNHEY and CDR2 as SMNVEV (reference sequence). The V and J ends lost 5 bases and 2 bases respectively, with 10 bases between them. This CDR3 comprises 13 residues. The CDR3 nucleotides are TGTGCCAGCAGTCCCGGGGAGGCCTACGAGCAGTACTTC. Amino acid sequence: CASSPGEAYEQYF.